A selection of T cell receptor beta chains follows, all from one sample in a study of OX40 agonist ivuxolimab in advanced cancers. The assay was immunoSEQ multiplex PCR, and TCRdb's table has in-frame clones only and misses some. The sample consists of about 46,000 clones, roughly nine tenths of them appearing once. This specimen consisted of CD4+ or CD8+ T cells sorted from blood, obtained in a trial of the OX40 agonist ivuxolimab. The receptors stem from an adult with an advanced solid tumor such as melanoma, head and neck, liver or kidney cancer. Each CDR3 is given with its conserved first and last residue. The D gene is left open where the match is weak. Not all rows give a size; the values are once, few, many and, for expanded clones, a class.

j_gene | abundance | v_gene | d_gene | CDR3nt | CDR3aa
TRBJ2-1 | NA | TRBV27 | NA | TGTGCCAGCAGTTTATCAGGGGCCAATGAGCAGTTCTTC | CASSLSGANEQFF
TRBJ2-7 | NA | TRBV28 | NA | TGTGCCAGCAGTTTAGGCCTAGTTTTCGGCCACTCCTACGAGCAGTACTTC | CASSLGLVFGHSYEQYF
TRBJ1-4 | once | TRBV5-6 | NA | TGTGCCAGCAGCCTGGGGGGAGGGTCTGAAAAACTGTTTTTT | CASSLGGGSEKLFF
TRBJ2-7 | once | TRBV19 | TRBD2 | TGTGCCAGTAGTCCGTCTGTTAGCGGGTTTTACGAGCAGTACTTC | CASSPSVSGFYEQYF
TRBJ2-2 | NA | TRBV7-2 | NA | TGTGCCAGCAGCCCGAACCCGGGGCATTGGGGTCAATTAACCGGGGAGCTGTTTTTT | CASSPNPGHWGQLTGELFF
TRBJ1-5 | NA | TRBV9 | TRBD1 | TGTGCCAGCAGCGTAGCCCCAGGGGGGAATCAGCCCCAGCATTTT | CASSVAPGGNQPQHF
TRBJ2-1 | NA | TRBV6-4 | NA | TGTGCCAGCAGTGACTCGGACAAAAACTCCTACAATGAGCAGTTCTTC | CASSDSDKNSYNEQFF
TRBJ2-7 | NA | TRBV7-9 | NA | TGTGCCAGCAGCTTAGGGACAGCAATCTACGAGCAGTACTTC | CASSLGTAIYEQYF
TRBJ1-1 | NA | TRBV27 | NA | TGTGCCAGCAGTTTTGGACTGGGGGAGTGGACTGAAGCTTTCTTT | CASSFGLGEWTEAFF
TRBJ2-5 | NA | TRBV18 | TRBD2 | TGTGCCAGCTCACCTCTGGGGACTAGTGACGACCAAGAGACCCAGTACTTC | CASSPLGTSDDQETQYF
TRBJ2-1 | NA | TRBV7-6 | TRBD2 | TGTGCCAGCAGCTTGGGACTAGCGGACTACAATGAGCAGTTCTTC | CASSLGLADYNEQFF
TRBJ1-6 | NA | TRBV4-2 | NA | TGTGCCAGCAGCCAGAGGACACTGGTAGGGTCCTATAATTCACCCCTCCACTTT | CASSQRTLVGSYNSPLHF
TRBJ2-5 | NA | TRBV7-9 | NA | TGTGCCAGCAGCTCAACCAGGGGAGAAGAGACCCAGTACTTC | CASSSTRGEETQYF
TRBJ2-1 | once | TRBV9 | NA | TGTGCCAGCAGCGTAGGCCCCAATGAGCAGTTCTTC | CASSVGPNEQFF
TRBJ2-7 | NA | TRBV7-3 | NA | TGTGCCAGCAGCCCAGGAGGAGCGTTTGCCCACGAGCAGTACTTC | CASSPGGAFAHEQYF
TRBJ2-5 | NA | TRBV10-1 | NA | TGCGCCAGCAGTGAGTCACTAGTAGCGGAGACCCAGTACTTC | CASSESLVAETQYF
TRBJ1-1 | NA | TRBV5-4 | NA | TGTGCCAGCAGCTTGTATGAGGGGAACACTGAAGCTTTCTTT | CASSLYEGNTEAFF
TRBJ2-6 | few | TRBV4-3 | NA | TGCGCCAGCAGCCAAGATCAGGGCTCTGGGGCCAACGTCCTGACTTTC | CASSQDQGSGANVLTF
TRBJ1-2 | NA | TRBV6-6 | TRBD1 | TGTGCCAGCAGTTGGGACAGGCGAGCTAACTATGGCTACACCTTC | CASSWDRRANYGYTF
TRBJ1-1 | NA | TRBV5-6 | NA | TGTGCCAGCAGCTTGGAGGGTTGGGCCAACACTGAAGCTTTCTTT | CASSLEGWANTEAFF
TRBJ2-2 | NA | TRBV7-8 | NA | TGTGCCAGCAGCTCCTCAGGGTGGGTCGGGGAGCTGTTTTTT | CASSSSGWVGELFF
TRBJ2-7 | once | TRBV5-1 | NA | TGCGCCAGCAGCTTGGGTGCGGGGAGCTCCTACGAGCAGTACTTC | CASSLGAGSSYEQYF
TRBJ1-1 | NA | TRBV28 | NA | TGTGCCAGCAGTTTACCCAGGTCGGGGAACACTGAAGCTTTCTTT | CASSLPRSGNTEAFF
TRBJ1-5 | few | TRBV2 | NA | TGTGCCAGCAGCAGGGGCAATCAGCCCCAGCATTTT | CASSRGNQPQHF
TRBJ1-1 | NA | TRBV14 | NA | TGTGCCAGCAGCCTTTCTATCCCCTTACCGGGACAAGTGAACACTGAAGCTTTCTTT | CASSLSIPLPGQVNTEAFF
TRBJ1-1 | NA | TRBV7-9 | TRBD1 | TGTGCCAGCAGCTTGACAGGGGGTTTTGCTGAAGCTTTCTTT | CASSLTGGFAEAFF
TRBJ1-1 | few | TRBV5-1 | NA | TGCGCCAGCAGCTTAGGGCAGTACCCTGAAGCTTTCTTT | CASSLGQYPEAFF
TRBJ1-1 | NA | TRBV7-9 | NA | TGTGCCAGCAGCTTAGTGGATCCAGACAGTGAAGCTTTCTTT | CASSLVDPDSEAFF
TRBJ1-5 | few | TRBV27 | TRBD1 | TGTGCCAGCAGTCTGGACAGGTTTAGCAATCAGCCCCAGCATTTT | CASSLDRFSNQPQHF
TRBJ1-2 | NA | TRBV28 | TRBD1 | TGTGCCAGCAGTCAAATACAGGGGGCACGGTCCTATGGCTACACCTTC | CASSQIQGARSYGYTF
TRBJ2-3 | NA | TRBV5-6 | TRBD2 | TGTGCCAGCAGCGGACTAGCGTCGGGAGAAGATACGCAGTATTTT | CASSGLASGEDTQYF
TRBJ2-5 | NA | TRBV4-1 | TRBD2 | TGCGCCAGCAGTCCCCAAGCGGGAGCGGCAGAGACCCAGTACTTC | CASSPQAGAAETQYF
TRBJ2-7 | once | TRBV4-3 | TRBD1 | TGCGCCAGCAGCCAAGCAGACAGGGGTGGTTACGAGCAGTACTTC | CASSQADRGGYEQYF
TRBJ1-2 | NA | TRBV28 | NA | TGTGCCAGCAGGGACTTCACAGACTATGGCTACACCTTC | CASRDFTDYGYTF
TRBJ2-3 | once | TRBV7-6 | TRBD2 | TGTGCCAGCAGCTTAGGTTGGACTAGTGAAGATACGCAGTATTTT | CASSLGWTSEDTQYF
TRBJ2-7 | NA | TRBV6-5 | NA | TGTGCCAGCAGCACTCGGGACACCGACTACGAGCAGTACTTC | CASSTRDTDYEQYF